Listed here are 3 T cell receptor beta chains from one sample, sequenced in a study of blood T cells in healthy people across ages. A J-beta primer mix and a sample-barcoded 5' primer were used in a second PCR of about 7 to 12 cycles. One entry per CDR3 protein, called by TCRdb with MiXCR from the 5' RACE reads. This sample carries about 1 million distinct CDR3 sequences, less than 50% of them seen once, and the ten largest clones take 18%. Sequenced input: blood. The receptors shown here come from a woman aged 55-70 years in good health.

The V call is TRBV10-3, the J call TRBJ2-7, with D possibly matching TRBD1 (5 bases). The assigned J gene may be wrong: the sequence end matches TRBJ2-5 better. Germline V gene data show CDR1 as ENHRY and CDR2 as SYGVKD. The CDR3 runs to 12 residues. The CDR3 region is CAIKDNGETQYF. CDR3 DNA sequence: TGTGCCATCAAGGACAATGGAGAGACCCAGTACTTC.

The gene calls are TRBV20-1 and TRBJ2-3, with TRBD2 matching over 9 bases. Trimming cost V 3 bases and J 2 bases; bases outside gene matches: 6. The CDR3 runs to 15 residues. The V gene's germline CDR1 is DFQATT and CDR2 SNEGSKA (reference sequence). The CDR3 loop reads CSASQLAGATDTQYF. Written as DNA, the CDR3 is TGCAGTGCTAGCCAGTTAGCGGGGGCCACAGATACGCAGTATTTT.

The chain carries TRBV21-1 and TRBJ2-1; the listed D gene, TRBD1, was not tested against the DNA. TRBV21-1 is assigned pseudogene status. This CDR3 has 17 residues. The CDR3 protein is CASSKGGGDGVYNEQFF. Written as DNA, the CDR3 is TGTGCCAGCAGCAAAGGGGGGGGGGACGGGGTCTACAATGAGCAGTTCTTC.